This entry lists 2 T cell receptor beta chains sequenced from one sample in a study of blood T cell repertoires in COVID-19. Data came from immunoSEQ multiplex PCR; TCRdb stores just in-frame clones and leaves some out. The table has some 150,000 clones, more than 80% seen once. Sample: peripheral blood. The receptors stem from an older woman with active COVID-19.

The genes are TRBV3-1 (or the pseudogene TRBV3-2) and TRBJ2-2; no clear D. Trimming took 3 bases from V and 3 from J, leaving 8 bases between them. The CDR3 has 14 residues. Germline V gene lookup returns CDR1 LGHDT and CDR2 YNNKEL (reference sequence). The CDR3 DNA is TGTGCCAGCAGCCATCGAGGAGACACCGGGGAGCTGTTTTTT. It codes for CASSHRGDTGELFF.

The CDR3 DNA follows: TGTGCCAGCAGCGTAGAAGGCGGGAGACGTACCGGGGAGCTGTTTTTT. Translating gives CASSVEGGRRTGELFF. The chain links TRBV9 to TRBJ2-2, with 7 bases matching TRBD2. The CDR3 runs to 16 residues. V dropped 0 bases and J dropped 5; count of bases not matched to a gene: 7. Germline CDR1 and CDR2: SGDLS and YYNGEE. The full variable domain, rest sourced from reference TRBV9 and TRBJ2-2, is DSGVTQTPKHLITATGQRVTLRCSPRSGDLSVYWYQQSLDQGLQFLIQYYNGEERAKGNILERFSAQQFPDLHSELNLSSLELGDSALYFCASSVEGGRRTGELFFGEGSRLTVL.